The rows below give T cell receptor beta chains drawn from one sample of a study of blood T cell repertoires in COVID-19. Repertoires were generated with immunoSEQ multiplex PCR, while TCRdb's copy carries only in-frame clones and drops some. The sample yields 250,000 to 300,000 clones, around nine tenths seen once. The sample comprised PBMCs or T cells enriched from blood (not recorded which). The receptors originated from a woman aged 55-69 years who had recovered from COVID-19. The CDR3 runs from the conserved cysteine through the conserved F or W. The D gene is left open where the match is weak. Some rows mark clone size as missing; the rest say once, few, many or name a class of expanded clone.

v_call	d_call	j_call	clone_size	cdr3_aa	cdr3_nt
TRBV4-1	-	TRBJ1-1	-	CASSQDPITAEAFF	TGCGCCAGCAGCCAAGACCCTATTACCGCTGAAGCTTTCTTT
TRBV7-8	TRBD2	TRBJ2-3	-	CASSPQAGGTGTQYF	TGTGCCAGCAGCCCACAAGCGGGAGGGACGGGTACGCAGTATTTT
TRBV11-2	TRBD2	TRBJ2-1	-	CASSLRLAGAVEVYNEQFF	TGTGCCAGCAGCTTAAGGTTAGCGGGAGCAGTAGAGGTGTACAATGAGCAGTTCTTC
TRBV5-6	TRBD1	TRBJ1-4	-	CASSFRDRGGEKLFF	TGTGCCAGCAGCTTCCGGGACAGGGGAGGTGAAAAACTGTTTTTT
TRBV2	-	TRBJ2-3	-	CASSNLADTQYF	TGTGCCAGCAGTAACCTAGCGGATACGCAGTATTTT
TRBV28	TRBD1	TRBJ1-1	-	CASSFGDGTAREAFF	TGTGCCAGCAGTTTTGGGGATGGGACAGCCAGAGAAGCTTTCTTT
TRBV6-5	-	TRBJ2-7	few	CAMETAGAYEQYF	TGTGCCATGGAAACAGCGGGTGCCTACGAGCAGTACTTC
TRBV14	TRBD1	TRBJ2-1	-	CASSPPGTGWVNEQFF	TGTGCCAGCAGCCCGCCCGGGACAGGGTGGGTCAATGAGCAGTTCTTC
TRBV6-1	-	TRBJ2-1	-	CASSEGAVLAYNEQFF	TGTGCCAGCAGTGAGGGTGCGGTCCTCGCCTACAATGAGCAGTTCTTC
TRBV20-1	TRBD1	TRBJ2-5	-	CSASWDRQETQYF	TGCAGTGCTAGTTGGGACAGACAAGAGACCCAGTACTTC
TRBV7-3	TRBD1	TRBJ1-4	once	CASSRMTGGEELFF	TGTGCCAGCAGCAGAATGACAGGGGGGGAGGAACTGTTTTTT
TRBV5-1	-	TRBJ1-1	once	CASKKGENTEAFF	TGCGCCAGCAAAAAGGGGGAGAACACTGAAGCTTTCTTT
TRBV18	TRBD2	TRBJ2-2	-	CASSPPPGRDTGELFF	TGTGCCAGCTCACCACCGCCTGGGAGGGACACCGGGGAGCTGTTTTTT
TRBV9	TRBD1	TRBJ1-2	-	CASSVGWTGTGGDVRGYTF	TGTGCCAGCAGCGTAGGCTGGACCGGGACAGGGGGCGACGTACGCGGCTACACCTTC
TRBV25-1	TRBD1	TRBJ1-4	once	CASSDPTGVREKLFF	TGTGCCAGCAGTGATCCGACAGGGGTTCGGGAAAAACTGTTTTTT
TRBV5-1	TRBD2	TRBJ2-7	few	CASSLGASGTYEQYF	TGCGCCAGCAGCTTGGGTGCTAGCGGTACCTACGAGCAGTACTTC
TRBV4-1	-	TRBJ1-2	once	CASSQDRGGGGYTF	TGCGCCAGCAGCCAAGATCGGGGGGGAGGCGGCTACACCTTC
TRBV11-2	TRBD2	TRBJ2-7	few	CASSELAGVAYEQYF	TGTGCCAGCAGCGAACTAGCGGGAGTAGCCTACGAGCAGTACTTC
TRBV27	-	TRBJ2-5	-	CASRNEWRETQYF	TGTGCCAGCAGAAACGAGTGGAGGGAGACCCAGTACTTC
TRBV25-1	-	TRBJ2-7	-	CASSESGRRDEQYF	TGTGCCAGCAGTGAATCGGGGAGAAGGGACGAGCAGTACTTC
TRBV7-9	TRBD1	TRBJ1-2	-	CASSGGQGRPYGYTF	TGTGCCAGCAGCGGGGGACAGGGGCGTCCCTATGGCTACACCTTC
TRBV5-1	TRBD1	TRBJ1-2	-	CASSSLGQGGYGYTF	TGCGCCAGCAGCTCCCTCGGACAGGGCGGCTATGGCTACACCTTC
TRBV25-1	-	TRBJ2-1	-	CATSDISHEQFF	TGTGCCACTTCGGACATCTCCCATGAGCAGTTCTTC
TRBV10-3	TRBD1	TRBJ2-7	-	CAISFRGLYEQYF	TGTGCCATCAGTTTCAGGGGGCTATACGAGCAGTACTTC
TRBV28	-	TRBJ1-5	-	CASEALPRQVNQPQHF	TGTGCCAGTGAAGCCCTTCCTAGACAGGTCAATCAGCCCCAGCATTTT
TRBV27	-	TRBJ2-2	once	CASSFDGTRVGELFF	TGTGCCAGCAGTTTTGATGGGACACGGGTCGGGGAGCTGTTTTTT
TRBV19	-	TRBJ1-5	-	CASSIGGWQPQHF	TGTGCCAGTAGTATCGGGGGTTGGCAGCCCCAGCATTTT
TRBV5-4	TRBD1	TRBJ1-6	-	CASTIQGIDSPLHF	TGTGCCAGCACCATACAGGGGATTGATTCACCCCTCCACTTT
TRBV18	TRBD2	TRBJ2-1	-	CASSPREGSYNEQFF	TGTGCCAGCTCACCTAGGGAGGGGTCCTACAATGAGCAGTTCTTC
TRBV6-1	-	TRBJ1-5	-	CASSARGDDRSNQPQHF	TGTGCCAGCAGTGCACGCGGTGATGATAGGAGCAATCAGCCCCAGCATTTT
TRBV28	-	TRBJ1-1	-	CASSLVGAPEAFF	TGTGCCAGCAGTTTGGTGGGGGCCCCTGAAGCTTTCTTT
TRBV27	-	TRBJ2-2	-	CASSLASGELFF	TGTGCCAGCAGCTTGGCTTCGGGGGAGCTGTTTTTT
TRBV5-5	-	TRBJ2-1	-	CASSLGRGRDEQFF	TGTGCCAGCAGCTTGGGGCGGGGGCGGGATGAGCAGTTCTTC
TRBV2	-	TRBJ1-5	once	CASTKQLSYQPQHF	TGTGCCAGCACCAAACAGCTATCCTATCAGCCCCAGCATTTT
TRBV2	TRBD1	TRBJ2-1	few	CASRKTGGSNEQFF	TGTGCCAGCAGAAAGACAGGGGGCTCAAATGAGCAGTTCTTC
TRBV19	-	TRBJ1-2	-	CASSQGRVDGYTF	TGTGCCAGTAGCCAAGGCAGGGTTGATGGCTACACCTTC
TRBV7-9	-	TRBJ1-4	-	CASSQPTETNEKLFF	TGTGCCAGCAGTCAGCCGACAGAAACTAATGAAAAACTGTTTTTT
TRBV6-5	-	TRBJ1-1	-	CASRQNTEAFF	TGTGCCAGCAGACAGAACACTGAAGCTTTCTTT
TRBV6-2/TRBV6-3	-	TRBJ2-1	-	CASSYTWRVVIYNEQFF	TGTGCCAGCAGTTACACCTGGAGGGTTGTGATCTACAATGAGCAGTTCTTC
TRBV11-2	TRBD2	TRBJ2-1	-	CASSLDVAGGPGEQFF	TGTGCCAGCAGCTTAGATGTAGCGGGAGGGCCGGGTGAGCAGTTCTTC
TRBV7-2	TRBD2	TRBJ2-3	-	CASSLGDLIAGGLADTQYF	TGTGCCAGCAGCTTGGGGGACCTCATAGCGGGAGGGTTAGCAGATACGCAGTATTTT
TRBV19	-	TRBJ1-1	-	CASSSKGGIVAFF	TGTGCCAGTAGCTCCAAGGGGGGGATTGTAGCTTTCTTT
TRBV24-1	TRBD1	TRBJ1-4	-	CATSDPRTGGEKLFF	TGTGCCACCAGTGATCCTCGGACAGGGGGAGAAAAACTGTTTTTT
TRBV5-6	TRBD1	TRBJ1-4	-	CASSLRQGVIFEKLFF	TGTGCCAGCAGCTTGCGGCAGGGGGTGATCTTCGAAAAACTGTTTTTT
TRBV2	-	TRBJ2-2	-	CASTERGRTRELFF	TGTGCCAGCACGGAACGGGGAAGAACCAGGGAGCTGTTTTTT
TRBV10-3	TRBD2	TRBJ2-1	-	CAISSYGAGERQFF	TGTGCCATCAGTTCCTACGGAGCGGGAGAGAGGCAGTTCTTC
TRBV9	TRBD2	TRBJ2-1	-	CASSGSGVSSYNEQFF	TGTGCCAGCAGCGGCAGCGGGGTAAGCTCCTACAATGAGCAGTTCTTC
TRBV7-9	-	TRBJ1-2	once	CASSLVPQTEGYTF	TGTGCCAGCAGCTTAGTCCCCCAAACCGAGGGCTACACCTTC
TRBV2	TRBD2	TRBJ2-1	once	CAISSGTYNEQFF	TGTGCCATCTCGAGCGGGACCTACAATGAGCAGTTCTTC
TRBV7-9	-	TRBJ2-5	once	CASGEQAQESQYF	TGTGCCAGCGGCGAACAGGCTCAAGAGAGCCAGTACTTC
TRBV11-2	TRBD2	TRBJ2-1	-	CASSPKLAGIYNEQFF	TGTGCCAGCAGCCCAAAACTAGCGGGTATATACAATGAGCAGTTCTTC
TRBV15	-	TRBJ2-5	-	CATSRGGEATQYF	TGTGCCACCAGCAGAGGGGGGGAGGCGACCCAGTACTTC
TRBV3-1/TRBV3-2	TRBD1	TRBJ1-2	-	CASKGTGFWYGYTF	TGTGCCAGCAAAGGGACAGGGTTTTGGTATGGCTACACCTTC
TRBV9	TRBD2	TRBJ2-5	-	CASSVSGRAAETQYF	TGTGCCAGCAGCGTGAGCGGGAGGGCCGCAGAGACCCAGTACTTC
TRBV5-1	-	TRBJ2-5	once	CASSIQGQETQYF	TGCGCCAGCAGCATACAGGGACAAGAGACCCAGTACTTC
TRBV28	-	TRBJ1-5	-	CASSGGQTSNQPQHF	TGTGCCAGCAGTGGGGGCCAGACTAGCAATCAGCCCCAGCATTTT
TRBV7-2	-	TRBJ1-3	once	CASSSSPSGVGGNTIYF	TGTGCCAGCAGCTCGAGCCCGAGCGGGGTTGGTGGAAACACCATATATTTT